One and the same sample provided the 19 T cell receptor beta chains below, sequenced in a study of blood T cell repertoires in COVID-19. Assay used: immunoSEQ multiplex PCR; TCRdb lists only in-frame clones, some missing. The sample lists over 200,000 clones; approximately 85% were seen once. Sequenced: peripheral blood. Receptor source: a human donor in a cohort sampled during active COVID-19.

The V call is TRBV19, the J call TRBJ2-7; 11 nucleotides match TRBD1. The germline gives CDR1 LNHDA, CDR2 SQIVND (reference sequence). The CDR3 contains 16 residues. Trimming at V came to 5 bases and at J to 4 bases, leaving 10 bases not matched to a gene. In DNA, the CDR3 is TGTGCCAGTAGTCCCGGGACAGGGGGGTTGGCGTACGAGCAGTACTTC. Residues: CASSPGTGGLAYEQYF. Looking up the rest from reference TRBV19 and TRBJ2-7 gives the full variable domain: DGGITQSPKYLFRKEGQNVTLSCEQNLNHDAMYWYRQDPGQGLRLIYYSQIVNDFQKGDIAEGYSVSREKKESFPLTVTSAQKNPTAFYLCASSPGTGGLAYEQYFGPGTRLTVT.

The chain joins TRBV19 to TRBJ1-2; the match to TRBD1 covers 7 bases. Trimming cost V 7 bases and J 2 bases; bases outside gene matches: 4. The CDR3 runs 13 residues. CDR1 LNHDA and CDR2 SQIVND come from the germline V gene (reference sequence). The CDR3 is CASIRTGNYGYTF. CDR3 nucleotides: TGTGCCAGTATCCGGACAGGCAACTATGGCTACACCTTC.

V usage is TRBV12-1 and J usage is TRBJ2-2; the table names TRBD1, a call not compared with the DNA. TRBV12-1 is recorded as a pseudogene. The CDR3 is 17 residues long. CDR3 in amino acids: CASSPSDSLTNTGELFF. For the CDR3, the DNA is TGTGCCAGCAGCCCCTCGGACAGCCTCACGAACACCGGGGAGCTGTTTTTT.

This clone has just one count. Written as DNA, the CDR3 is TGTGCCAGCAGCTTAGGGAGCGGGTTTTCCTACGAGCAGTACTTC. It codes for CASSLGSGFSYEQYF. This rearrangement joins TRBV11-2 to TRBJ2-7; D is perhaps TRBD2 (6 bases). The CDR3 is 15 residues long. Germline V gene sequence: CDR1 SGHAT, CDR2 FQNNGV. Trimming took 1 base from V and 1 from J, leaving 11 bases between them.

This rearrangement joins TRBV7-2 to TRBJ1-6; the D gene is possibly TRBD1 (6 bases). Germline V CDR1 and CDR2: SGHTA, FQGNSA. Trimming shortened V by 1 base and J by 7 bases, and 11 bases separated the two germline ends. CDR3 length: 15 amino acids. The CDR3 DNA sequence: TGTGCCAGCAGCTTAGGCCCAGGGGTCAATTCACCCCTCCACTTT. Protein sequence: CASSLGPGVNSPLHF. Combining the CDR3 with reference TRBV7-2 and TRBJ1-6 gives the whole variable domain GAGVSQSPSNKVTEKGKDVELRCDPISGHTALYWYRQSLGQGLEFLIYFQGNSAPDKSGLPSDRFSAERTGGSVSTLTIQRTQQEDSAVYLCASSLGPGVNSPLHFGNGTRLTVT.

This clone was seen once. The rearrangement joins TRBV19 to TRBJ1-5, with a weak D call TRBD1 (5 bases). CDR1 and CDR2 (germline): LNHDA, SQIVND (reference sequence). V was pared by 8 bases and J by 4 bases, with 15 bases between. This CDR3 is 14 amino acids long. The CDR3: CASGNGGPNQPQHF. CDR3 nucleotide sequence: TGTGCCAGTGGGAACGGGGGACCTAATCAGCCCCAGCATTTT.

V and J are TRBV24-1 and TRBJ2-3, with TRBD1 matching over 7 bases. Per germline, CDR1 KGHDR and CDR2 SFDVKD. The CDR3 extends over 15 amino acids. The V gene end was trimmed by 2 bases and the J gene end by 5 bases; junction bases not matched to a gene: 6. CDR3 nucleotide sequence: TGTGCCACCAGTGATTACAGGGGAAAGGGAGATACGCAGTATTTT. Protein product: CATSDYRGKGDTQYF.

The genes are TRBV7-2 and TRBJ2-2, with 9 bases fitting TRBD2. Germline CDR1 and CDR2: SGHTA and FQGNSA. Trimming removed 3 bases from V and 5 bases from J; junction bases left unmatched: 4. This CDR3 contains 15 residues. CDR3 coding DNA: TGTGCCAGCAGCTTCAGTCTAGCGGGGACCGGGGAGCTGTTTTTT. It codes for CASSFSLAGTGELFF. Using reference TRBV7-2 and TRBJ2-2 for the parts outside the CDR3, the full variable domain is GAGVSQSPSNKVTEKGKDVELRCDPISGHTALYWYRQSLGQGLEFLIYFQGNSAPDKSGLPSDRFSAERTGGSVSTLTIQRTQQEDSAVYLCASSFSLAGTGELFFGEGSRLTVL.

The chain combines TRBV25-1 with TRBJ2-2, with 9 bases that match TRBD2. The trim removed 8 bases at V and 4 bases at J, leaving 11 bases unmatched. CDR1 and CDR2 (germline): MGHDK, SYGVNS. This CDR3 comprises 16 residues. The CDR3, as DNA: TGTGCCAGCGGGGGGGGCAGCGGGAGGTTCACCGGGGAGCTGTTTTTT. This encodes CASGGGSGRFTGELFF. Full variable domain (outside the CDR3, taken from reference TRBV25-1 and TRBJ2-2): EADIYQTPRYLVIGTGKKITLECSQTMGHDKMYWYQQDPGMELHLIHYSYGVNSTEKGDLSSESTVSRIRTEHFPLTLESARPSHTSQYLCASGGGSGRFTGELFFGEGSRLTVL.

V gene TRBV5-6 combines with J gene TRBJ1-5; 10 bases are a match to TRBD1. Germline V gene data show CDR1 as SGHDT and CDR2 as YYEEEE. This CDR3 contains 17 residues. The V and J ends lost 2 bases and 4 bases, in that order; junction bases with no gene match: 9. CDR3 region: CASSFSTGQGWNQPQHF. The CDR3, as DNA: TGTGCCAGCAGCTTTTCAACGGGACAGGGGTGGAATCAGCCCCAGCATTTT.

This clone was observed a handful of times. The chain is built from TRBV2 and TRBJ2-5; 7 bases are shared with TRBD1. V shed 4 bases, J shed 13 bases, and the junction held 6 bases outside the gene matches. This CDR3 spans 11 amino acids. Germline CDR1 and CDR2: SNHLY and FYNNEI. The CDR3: CASSAGTVMYF. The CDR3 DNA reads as TGTGCCAGCAGTGCCGGGACAGTGATGTACTTC.

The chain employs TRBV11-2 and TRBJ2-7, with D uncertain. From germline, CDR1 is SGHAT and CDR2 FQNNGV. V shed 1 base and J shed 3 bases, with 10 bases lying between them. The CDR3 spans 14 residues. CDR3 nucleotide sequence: TGTGCCAGCAGCTTAGGTAGCCGAGACTACGAGCAGTACTTC. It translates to CASSLGSRDYEQYF.

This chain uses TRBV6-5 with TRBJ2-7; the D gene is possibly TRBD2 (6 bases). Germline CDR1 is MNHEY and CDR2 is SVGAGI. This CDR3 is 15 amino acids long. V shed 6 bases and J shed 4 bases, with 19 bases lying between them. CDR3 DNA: TGTGCCAGCAGGGGTTGGAGCGGGCGGAGTTACGAGCAGTACTTC. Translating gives CASRGWSGRSYEQYF.

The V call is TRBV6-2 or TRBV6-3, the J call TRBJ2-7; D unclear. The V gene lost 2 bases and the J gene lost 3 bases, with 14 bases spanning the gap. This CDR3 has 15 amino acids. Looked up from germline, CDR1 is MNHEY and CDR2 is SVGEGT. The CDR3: CASSYLPFLVYEQYF. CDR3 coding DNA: TGTGCCAGCAGTTACCTCCCTTTTCTAGTCTACGAGCAGTACTTC.

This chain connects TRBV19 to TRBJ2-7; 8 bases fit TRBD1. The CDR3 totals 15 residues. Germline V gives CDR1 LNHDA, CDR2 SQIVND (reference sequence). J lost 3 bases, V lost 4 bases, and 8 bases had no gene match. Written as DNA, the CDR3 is TGTGCCAGTAGTACGAGACAGGGGAAAGGCTACGAGCAGTACTTC. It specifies CASSTRQGKGYEQYF.

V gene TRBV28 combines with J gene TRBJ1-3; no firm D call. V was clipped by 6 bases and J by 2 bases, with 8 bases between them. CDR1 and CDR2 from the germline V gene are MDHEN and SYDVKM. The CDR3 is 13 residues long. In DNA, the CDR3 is TGTGCCAGCAGGAAGGCGGCTGGAAACACCATATATTTT. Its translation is CASRKAAGNTIYF.

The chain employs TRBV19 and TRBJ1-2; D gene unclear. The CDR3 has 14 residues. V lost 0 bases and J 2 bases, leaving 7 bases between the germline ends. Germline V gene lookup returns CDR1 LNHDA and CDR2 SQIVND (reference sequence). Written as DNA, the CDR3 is TGTGCCAGTAGTATAGAGACGGAGAACTATGGCTACACCTTC. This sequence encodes CASSIETENYGYTF.

This CDR3 reads CASSPTSGTGAYEQYF. CDR3 nucleotide sequence: TGCGCCAGCAGCCCCACATCCGGGACAGGGGCCTACGAGCAGTACTTC. The V call is TRBV4-1, the J call TRBJ2-7; 10 bases are shared with TRBD1. After removal of 4 bases from V and 2 bases from J, the junction contained 8 bases not matched to a gene. Germline loops: CDR1 MGHRA, CDR2 YSYEKL. The CDR3 loop spans 16 amino acids.

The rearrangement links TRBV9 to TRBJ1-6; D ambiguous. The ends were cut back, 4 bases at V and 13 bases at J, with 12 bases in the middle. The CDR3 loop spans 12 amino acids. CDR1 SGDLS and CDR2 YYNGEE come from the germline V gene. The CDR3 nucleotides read TGTGCCAGCAGCAGTAATCCTGGCCCCCTCCACTTT. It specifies CASSSNPGPLHF.